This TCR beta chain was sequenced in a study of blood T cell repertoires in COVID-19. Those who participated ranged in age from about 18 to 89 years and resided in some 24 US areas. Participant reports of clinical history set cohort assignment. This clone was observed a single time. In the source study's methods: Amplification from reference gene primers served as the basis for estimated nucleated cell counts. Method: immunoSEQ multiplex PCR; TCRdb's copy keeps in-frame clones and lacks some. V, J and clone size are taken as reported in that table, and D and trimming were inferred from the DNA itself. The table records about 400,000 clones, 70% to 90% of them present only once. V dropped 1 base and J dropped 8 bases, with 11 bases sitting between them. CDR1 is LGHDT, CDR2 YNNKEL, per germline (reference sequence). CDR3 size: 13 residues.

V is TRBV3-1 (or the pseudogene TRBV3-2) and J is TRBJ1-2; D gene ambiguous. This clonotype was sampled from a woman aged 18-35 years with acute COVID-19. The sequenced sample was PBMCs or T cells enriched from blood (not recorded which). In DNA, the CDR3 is TGTGCCAGCAGCCAAGTCCGGAGCGGGGGCTACACCTTC. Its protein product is CASSQVRSGGYTF.